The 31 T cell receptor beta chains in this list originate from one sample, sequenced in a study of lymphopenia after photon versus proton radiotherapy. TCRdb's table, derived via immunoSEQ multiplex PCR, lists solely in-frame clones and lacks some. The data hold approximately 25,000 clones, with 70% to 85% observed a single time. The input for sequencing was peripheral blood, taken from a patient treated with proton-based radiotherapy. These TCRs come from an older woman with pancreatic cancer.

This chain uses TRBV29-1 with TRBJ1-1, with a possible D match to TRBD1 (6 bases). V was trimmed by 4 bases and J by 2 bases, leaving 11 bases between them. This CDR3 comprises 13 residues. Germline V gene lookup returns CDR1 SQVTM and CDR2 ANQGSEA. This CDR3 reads CSVGGAQNTEAFF. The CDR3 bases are TGCAGCGTTGGGGGGGCCCAAAACACTGAAGCTTTCTTT.

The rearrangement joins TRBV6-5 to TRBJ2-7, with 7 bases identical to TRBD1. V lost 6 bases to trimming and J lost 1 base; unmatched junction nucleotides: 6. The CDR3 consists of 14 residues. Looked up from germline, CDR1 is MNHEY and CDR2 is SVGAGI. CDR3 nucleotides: TGTGCCAGCAGAAAAACAGGGGTTTCCTACGAGCAGTACTTC. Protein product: CASRKTGVSYEQYF.

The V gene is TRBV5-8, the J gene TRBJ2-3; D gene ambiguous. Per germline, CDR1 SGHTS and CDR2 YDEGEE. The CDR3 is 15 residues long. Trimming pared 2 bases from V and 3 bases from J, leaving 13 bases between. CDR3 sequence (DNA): TGTGCCAGCAGCTTTGCTTTAGCTTTGACAGATACGCAGTATTTT. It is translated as CASSFALALTDTQYF.

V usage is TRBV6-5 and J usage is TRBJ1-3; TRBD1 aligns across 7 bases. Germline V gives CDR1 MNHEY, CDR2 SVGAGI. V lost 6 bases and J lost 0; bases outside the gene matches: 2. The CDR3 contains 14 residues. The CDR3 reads CASRQGSSGNTIYF. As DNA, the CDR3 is TGTGCCAGCAGACAGGGGAGCTCTGGAAACACCATATATTTT.

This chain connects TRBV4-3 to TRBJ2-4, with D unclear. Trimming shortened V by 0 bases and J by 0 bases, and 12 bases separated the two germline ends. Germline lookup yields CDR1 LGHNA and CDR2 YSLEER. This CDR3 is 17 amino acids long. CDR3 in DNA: TGCGCCAGCAGCCAAGATAATAATAGAGTAGCCAAAAACATTCAGTACTTC. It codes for CASSQDNNRVAKNIQYF.

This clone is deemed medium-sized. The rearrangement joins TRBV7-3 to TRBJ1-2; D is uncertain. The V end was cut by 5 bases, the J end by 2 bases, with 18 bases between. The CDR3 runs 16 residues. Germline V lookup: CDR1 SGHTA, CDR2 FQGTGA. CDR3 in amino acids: CASSHQLPAENYGYTF. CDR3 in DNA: TGTGCCAGCAGCCATCAGCTCCCCGCAGAGAACTATGGCTACACCTTC.

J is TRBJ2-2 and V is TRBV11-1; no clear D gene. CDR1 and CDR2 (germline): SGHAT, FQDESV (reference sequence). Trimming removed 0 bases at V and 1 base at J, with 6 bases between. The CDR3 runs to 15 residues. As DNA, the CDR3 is TGTGCCAGCAGCTTAGCCCGTGGGAACACCGGGGAGCTGTTTTTT. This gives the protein CASSLARGNTGELFF.

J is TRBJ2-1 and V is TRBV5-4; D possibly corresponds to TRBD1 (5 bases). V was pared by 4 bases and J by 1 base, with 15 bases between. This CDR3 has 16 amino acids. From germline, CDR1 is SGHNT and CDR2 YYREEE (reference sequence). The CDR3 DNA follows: TGTGCCAGCAGCCCCGAATTGACAGCATCCTACAATGAGCAGTTCTTC. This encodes CASSPELTASYNEQFF.

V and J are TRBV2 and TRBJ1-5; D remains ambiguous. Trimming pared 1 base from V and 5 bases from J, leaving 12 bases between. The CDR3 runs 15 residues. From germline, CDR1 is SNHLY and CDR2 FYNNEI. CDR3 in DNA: TGTGCCAGCAGTGAAGGAGAGTGGTTTGATCAGCCCCAGCATTTT. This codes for CASSEGEWFDQPQHF.

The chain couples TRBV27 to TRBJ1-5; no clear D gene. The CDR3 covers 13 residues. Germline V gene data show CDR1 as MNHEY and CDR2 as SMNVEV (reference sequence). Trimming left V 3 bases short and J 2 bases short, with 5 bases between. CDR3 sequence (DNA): TGTGCCAGCAGTTTGAGTGGCAATCAGCCCCAGCATTTT. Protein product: CASSLSGNQPQHF.

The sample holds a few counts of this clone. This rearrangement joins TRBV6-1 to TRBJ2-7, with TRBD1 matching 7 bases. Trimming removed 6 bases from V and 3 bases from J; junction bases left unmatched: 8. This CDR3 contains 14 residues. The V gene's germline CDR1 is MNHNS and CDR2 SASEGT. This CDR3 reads CASRTSGQFYEQYF. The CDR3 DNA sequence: TGTGCCAGCAGGACCTCGGGACAGTTCTACGAGCAGTACTTC.

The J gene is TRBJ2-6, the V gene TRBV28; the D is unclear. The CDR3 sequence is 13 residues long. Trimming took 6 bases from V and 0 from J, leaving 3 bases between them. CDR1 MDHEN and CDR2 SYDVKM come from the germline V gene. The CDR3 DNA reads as TGTGCCAGCAGGATCTCTGGGGCCAACGTCCTGACTTTC. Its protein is CASRISGANVLTF.

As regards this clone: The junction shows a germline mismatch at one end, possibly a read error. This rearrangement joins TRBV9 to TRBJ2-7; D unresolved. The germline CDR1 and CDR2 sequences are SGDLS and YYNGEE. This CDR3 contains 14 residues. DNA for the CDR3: TGTGCCAGCAGCGTAGGAGGAACCAATCCGGAGCTGGACTTC. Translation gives CASSVGGTNPELDF.

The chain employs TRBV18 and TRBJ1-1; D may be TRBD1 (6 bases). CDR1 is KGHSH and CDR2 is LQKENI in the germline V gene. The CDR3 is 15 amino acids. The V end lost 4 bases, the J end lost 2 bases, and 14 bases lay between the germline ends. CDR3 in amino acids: CASSQGGSKNTEAFF. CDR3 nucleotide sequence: TGTGCCAGCTCACAGGGGGGCAGCAAAAACACTGAAGCTTTCTTT.

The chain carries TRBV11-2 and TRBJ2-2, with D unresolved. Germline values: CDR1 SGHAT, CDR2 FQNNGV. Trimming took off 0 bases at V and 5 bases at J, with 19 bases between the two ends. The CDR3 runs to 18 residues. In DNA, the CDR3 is TGTGCCAGCAGCTTAGATAGAGCAGGCCTACAGAGGACCGGGGAGCTGTTTTTT. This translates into CASSLDRAGLQRTGELFF. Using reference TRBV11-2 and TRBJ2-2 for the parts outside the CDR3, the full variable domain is EAGVAQSPRYKIIEKRQSVAFWCNPISGHATLYWYQQILGQGPKLLIQFQNNGVVDDSQLPKDRFSAERLKGVDSTLKIQPAKLEDSAVYLCASSLDRAGLQRTGELFFGEGSRLTVL.

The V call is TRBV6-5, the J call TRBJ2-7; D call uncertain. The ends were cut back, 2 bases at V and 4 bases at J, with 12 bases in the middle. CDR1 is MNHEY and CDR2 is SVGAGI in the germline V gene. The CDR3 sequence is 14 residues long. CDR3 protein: CASSYPNGPYEQYF. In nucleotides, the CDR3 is TGTGCCAGCAGTTACCCAAACGGACCGTACGAGCAGTACTTC.

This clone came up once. The CDR3 is CASRNQGSEQYF. CDR3 sequence (DNA): TGTGCCAGCAGAAATCAGGGTAGCGAGCAGTACTTC. V gene TRBV27 combines with J gene TRBJ2-7; tentatively, D is TRBD1 (5 bases). V lost 6 bases, J lost 6 bases, and 12 bases lay in between. Germline lookup yields CDR1 MNHEY and CDR2 SMNVEV (reference sequence). This CDR3 is 12 amino acids long.

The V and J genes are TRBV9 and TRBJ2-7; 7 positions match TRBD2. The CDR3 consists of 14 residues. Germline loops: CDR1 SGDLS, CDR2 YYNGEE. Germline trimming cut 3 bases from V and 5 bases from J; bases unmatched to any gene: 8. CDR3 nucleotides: TGTGCCAGCAGCGCCAAAGGACTAGAAGACGAGCAGTACTTC. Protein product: CASSAKGLEDEQYF.

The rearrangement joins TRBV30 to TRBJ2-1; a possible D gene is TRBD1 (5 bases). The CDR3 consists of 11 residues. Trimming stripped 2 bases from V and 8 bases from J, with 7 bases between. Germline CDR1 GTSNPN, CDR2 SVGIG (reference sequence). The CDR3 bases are TGTGCCTGGAGTAGCAGGGATGAGCAGTTCTTC. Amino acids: CAWSSRDEQFF.

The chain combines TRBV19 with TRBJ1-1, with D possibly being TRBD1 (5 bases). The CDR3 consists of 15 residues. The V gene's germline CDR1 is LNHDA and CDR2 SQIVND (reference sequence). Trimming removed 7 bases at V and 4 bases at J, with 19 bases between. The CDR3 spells CASTPRRGGGTEAFF. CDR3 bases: TGTGCCAGTACCCCGAGGAGGGGTGGGGGCACTGAAGCTTTCTTT. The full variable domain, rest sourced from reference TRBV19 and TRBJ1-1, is DGGITQSPKYLFRKEGQNVTLSCEQNLNHDAMYWYRQDPGQGLRLIYYSQIVNDFQKGDIAEGYSVSREKKESFPLTVTSAQKNPTAFYLCASTPRRGGGTEAFFGQGTRLTVV.

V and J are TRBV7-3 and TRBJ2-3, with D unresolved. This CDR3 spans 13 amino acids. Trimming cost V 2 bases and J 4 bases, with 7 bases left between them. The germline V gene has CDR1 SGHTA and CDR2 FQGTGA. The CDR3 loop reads CASSLVSADTQYF. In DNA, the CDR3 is TGTGCCAGCAGCTTAGTGAGCGCAGATACGCAGTATTTT.

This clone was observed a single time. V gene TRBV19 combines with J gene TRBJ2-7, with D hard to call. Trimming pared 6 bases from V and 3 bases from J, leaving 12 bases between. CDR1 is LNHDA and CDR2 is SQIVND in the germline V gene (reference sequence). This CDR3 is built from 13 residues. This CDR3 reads CASSLFMGYEQYF. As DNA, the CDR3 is TGTGCCAGTAGCCTTTTTATGGGCTACGAGCAGTACTTC.

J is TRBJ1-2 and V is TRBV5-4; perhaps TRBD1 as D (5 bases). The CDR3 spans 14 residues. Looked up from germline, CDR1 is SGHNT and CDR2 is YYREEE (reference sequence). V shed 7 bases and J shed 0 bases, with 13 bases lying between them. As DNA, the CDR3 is TGTGCCAGCCTAGAGAGGGGCTCTAACTATGGCTACACCTTC. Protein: CASLERGSNYGYTF.

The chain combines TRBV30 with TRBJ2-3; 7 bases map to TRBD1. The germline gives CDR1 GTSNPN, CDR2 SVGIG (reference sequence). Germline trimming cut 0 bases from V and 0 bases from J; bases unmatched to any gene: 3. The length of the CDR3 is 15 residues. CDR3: CAWSVRTGSTDTQYF. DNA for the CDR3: TGTGCCTGGAGTGTACGGACAGGTAGCACAGATACGCAGTATTTT.

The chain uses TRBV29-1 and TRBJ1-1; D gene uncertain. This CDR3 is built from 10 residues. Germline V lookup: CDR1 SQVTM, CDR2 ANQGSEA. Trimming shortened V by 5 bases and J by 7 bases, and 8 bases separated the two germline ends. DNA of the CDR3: TGCAGCGTTTTGGACGGTGAAGCTTTCTTT. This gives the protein CSVLDGEAFF.

The CDR3 loop is CASSLTGGEQPQHF. In DNA, the CDR3 is TGTGCCAGCAGTCTGACAGGGGGAGAGCAGCCCCAGCATTTT. The rearrangement joins TRBV28 to TRBJ1-5, with 9 bases that match TRBD1. Germline CDR1 is MDHEN and CDR2 is SYDVKM. The CDR3 consists of 14 residues. V was pared by 5 bases and J by 7 bases, with 6 bases of the junction left unmatched.

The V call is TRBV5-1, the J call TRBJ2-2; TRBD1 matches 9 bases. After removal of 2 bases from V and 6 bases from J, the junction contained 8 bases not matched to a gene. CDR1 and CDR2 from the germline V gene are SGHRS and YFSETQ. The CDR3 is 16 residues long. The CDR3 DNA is TGCGCCAGCAGCTTAGGTGGCGGGACAGGGCCCGGGGAGCTGTTTTTT. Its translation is CASSLGGGTGPGELFF.

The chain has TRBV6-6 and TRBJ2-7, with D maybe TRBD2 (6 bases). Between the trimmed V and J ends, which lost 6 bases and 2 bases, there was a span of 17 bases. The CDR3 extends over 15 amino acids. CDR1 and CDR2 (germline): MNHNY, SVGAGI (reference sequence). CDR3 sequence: CASSRTGTRAYEQYF. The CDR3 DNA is TGTGCCAGCAGCCGCACCGGGACTCGAGCCTACGAGCAGTACTTC.

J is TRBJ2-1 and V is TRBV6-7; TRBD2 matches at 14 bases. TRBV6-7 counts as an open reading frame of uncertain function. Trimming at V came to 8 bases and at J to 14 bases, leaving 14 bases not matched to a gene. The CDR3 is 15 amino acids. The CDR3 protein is CASPNNGTSGSGKFF. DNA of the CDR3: TGTGCCAGCCCGAACAATGGGACTAGCGGGAGTGGGAAGTTCTTC.

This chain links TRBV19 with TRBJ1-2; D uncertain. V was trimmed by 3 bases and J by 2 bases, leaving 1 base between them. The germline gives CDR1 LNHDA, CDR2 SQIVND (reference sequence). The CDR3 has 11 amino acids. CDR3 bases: TGTGCCAGTAGTATCAACTATGGCTACACCTTC. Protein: CASSINYGYTF. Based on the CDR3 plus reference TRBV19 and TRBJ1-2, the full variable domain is DGGITQSPKYLFRKEGQNVTLSCEQNLNHDAMYWYRQDPGQGLRLIYYSQIVNDFQKGDIAEGYSVSREKKESFPLTVTSAQKNPTAFYLCASSINYGYTFGSGTRLTVV.

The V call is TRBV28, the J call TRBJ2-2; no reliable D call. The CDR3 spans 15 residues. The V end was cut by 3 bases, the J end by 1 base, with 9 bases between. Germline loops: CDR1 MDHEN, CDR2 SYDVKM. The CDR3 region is CASSFLGKNTGELFF. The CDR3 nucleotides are TGTGCCAGCAGTTTTCTAGGGAAGAACACCGGGGAGCTGTTTTTT.